This entry lists 25 T cell receptor beta chains sequenced from one sample in a study of blood T cell repertoires in COVID-19. Sequenced by immunoSEQ multiplex PCR; TCRdb stores in-frame clones only, minus some. The sample lists about 140,000 clones, around 81% seen once, with more than 4% in the top ten. Sample: peripheral blood. The receptors originated from a woman aged 50 to 60 with acute or convalescent COVID-19.

This clone was seen a single time. V and J are TRBV4-3 and TRBJ1-1, with 7 bases that match TRBD1. The V and J ends lost 4 bases and 9 bases, in that order; junction bases with no gene match: 8. The CDR3 sequence is 13 residues long. Germline-derived CDR1 and CDR2 are LGHNA and YSLEER. CDR3 sequence: CASSPNRGHQAFF. CDR3 DNA sequence: TGCGCCAGCAGCCCAAACAGGGGACATCAAGCTTTCTTT.

V and J are TRBV7-8 and TRBJ1-2; no clear D. Per germline, CDR1 SGHVS and CDR2 FQNEAQ. V dropped 3 bases and J dropped 4 bases, with 15 bases sitting between them. The CDR3 runs to 15 residues. The CDR3 nucleotides are TGTGCCAGCAGCTTCCGCCCGGGGTCTCTCTATGGCTACACCTTC. It specifies CASSFRPGSLYGYTF.

This clone was counted a few times. This sequence joins TRBV3-1 (or the pseudogene TRBV3-2) and TRBJ1-1, with 7 bases matching TRBD1. V shed 4 bases and J 5 bases; nucleotides not matched to a gene: 4. The CDR3 has 13 amino acids. Looked up from germline, CDR1 is LGHDT and CDR2 is YNNKEL (reference sequence). CDR3 residues: CASSRQGWTEAFF. Written as DNA, the CDR3 is TGTGCCAGCAGCCGACAGGGTTGGACTGAAGCTTTCTTT.

The J gene is TRBJ1-5, the V gene TRBV19, with D tentatively TRBD1 (6 bases). Germline CDR1 is LNHDA and CDR2 is SQIVND (reference sequence). The CDR3 has 14 amino acids. V gave up 8 bases and J gave up 2 bases, with 13 bases separating them. The CDR3 DNA sequence: TGTGCCAGTGATTACAGGGTCGGCAATCAGCCCCAGCATTTT. Protein product: CASDYRVGNQPQHF.

The chain is built from TRBV13 and TRBJ1-3, with 10 bases aligning to TRBD1. This CDR3 spans 18 amino acids. In germline, CDR1 is PRHDT, CDR2 FYEKMQ (reference sequence). The V segment lost 5 bases and the J segment 2 bases; nucleotides outside the gene matches: 12. This CDR3 reads CASSLPGQGTLTGNTIYF. The CDR3 DNA reads TGTGCCAGCAGCCTACCGGGACAGGGGACTTTAACTGGAAACACCATATATTTT.

The chain employs TRBV9 and TRBJ1-3, with D perhaps matching TRBD1 (6 bases). CDR3 size: 16 residues. V was trimmed by 4 bases and J by 4 bases, leaving 18 bases between them. Germline-derived CDR1 and CDR2 are SGDLS and YYNGEE. The CDR3 bases are TGTGCCAGCAGCACCTCCAGGGGATGGGCCGGAAACACCATATATTTT. It yields the protein CASSTSRGWAGNTIYF. The full variable domain, in which reference TRBV9 and TRBJ1-3 provide the parts outside the CDR3, is DSGVTQTPKHLITATGQRVTLRCSPRSGDLSVYWYQQSLDQGLQFLIQYYNGEERAKGNILERFSAQQFPDLHSELNLSSLELGDSALYFCASSTSRGWAGNTIYFGEGSWLTVV.

This chain joins TRBV5-1 and TRBJ1-3, with 7 bases that match TRBD1. CDR3 length equals 19 residues. Per the germline V gene, CDR1 is SGHRS and CDR2 is YFSETQ. J was trimmed by 8 bases and V by 4 bases; bases with no gene match: 24. CDR3 region: CASSPQGSQGTEIQYTIYF. The CDR3, as DNA: TGCGCCAGCAGCCCTCAAGGCAGTCAGGGGACAGAGATCCAGTACACCATATATTTT.

This sequence joins TRBV29-1 and TRBJ2-5; 8 bases align to TRBD1. J was trimmed by 9 bases and V by 3 bases; bases with no gene match: 9. The V gene's germline CDR1 is SQVTM and CDR2 ANQGSEA. The CDR3 sequence is 13 residues long. CDR3 amino acids: CSVDRDRSQAQYF. The CDR3 DNA reads TGCAGCGTTGATCGGGACAGGTCCCAAGCCCAGTACTTC.

This clone was seen only once. The rearrangement uses TRBV6-5 and TRBJ1-2; perhaps TRBD1 as D (5 bases). From germline, CDR1 is MNHEY and CDR2 SVGAGI. The CDR3 consists of 14 residues. The V and J ends lost 6 bases and 1 base respectively, with 12 bases between them. The CDR3 region has the DNA TGTGCCAGCAGGCCGGACACTTTTAACTATGGCTACACCTTC. This translates into CASRPDTFNYGYTF.

This clone was counted a single time. The J gene is TRBJ1-2, the V gene TRBV5-6, with TRBD1 identical over 11 bases. CDR3 length: 14 residues. In germline, CDR1 is SGHDT, CDR2 YYEEEE. V shed 2 bases and J 8 bases; nucleotides not matched to a gene: 5. The CDR3 coding sequence is TGTGCCAGCAGCTTACGGACAGGGGGCGGCGGCTACACCTTC. Amino acids: CASSLRTGGGGYTF.

This sequence joins TRBV30 and TRBJ2-3, with 12 bases lining up with TRBD2. V dropped 5 bases and J dropped 6; count of bases not matched to a gene: 9. Germline V lookup: CDR1 GTSNPN, CDR2 SVGIG (reference sequence). The CDR3 length is 15 residues. The CDR3 DNA sequence: TGTGCCTGGTACATACCGGGGACTAGCGGGGATACGCAGTATTTT. Translation: CAWYIPGTSGDTQYF.

The chain combines TRBV6-5 with TRBJ1-2; possibly TRBD1 for D (6 bases). Trimming removed 0 bases at V and 0 bases at J, with 8 bases between. CDR3 length: 15 amino acids. Germline loops: CDR1 MNHEY, CDR2 SVGAGI. The CDR3 sequence: CASSYSDRTNYGYTF. As DNA, the CDR3 is TGTGCCAGCAGTTACTCCGACAGGACTAACTATGGCTACACCTTC.

The V and J genes are TRBV4-2 and TRBJ1-2; the D gene is possibly TRBD1 (5 bases). V gave up 1 base and J gave up 13 bases, with 19 bases separating them. Germline V gives CDR1 LGHNA, CDR2 YNFKEQ. CDR3 length: 14 residues. The CDR3 region has the DNA TGTGCCAGCAGCCAAGTTGATAAGGGGTTGGGGGGCACCTTC. Its translation is CASSQVDKGLGGTF.

V gene TRBV3-1 (or the pseudogene TRBV3-2) combines with J gene TRBJ2-3; 14 nucleotides line up with TRBD2. Germline CDR1 and CDR2: LGHDT and YNNKEL (reference sequence). The J segment lost 1 base and the V segment lost 4 bases, leaving 7 bases of the junction unmatched. The CDR3 has 18 amino acids. CDR3 nucleotide sequence: TGTGCCAGCAGCCGCCTGACTAGCGGGGGGGCCGGCACAGATACGCAGTATTTT. Translated, it gives CASSRLTSGGAGTDTQYF.

The chain uses TRBV4-1 and TRBJ1-2; the match to TRBD1 covers 8 bases. This CDR3 has 13 residues. Trimming at V came to 8 bases and at J to 3 bases, leaving 5 bases not matched to a gene. Germline loops: CDR1 MGHRA, CDR2 YSYEKL. The CDR3 region is CASRPGGDYGYTF. CDR3 DNA sequence: TGCGCCAGCCGACCAGGGGGCGACTATGGCTACACCTTC.

The J gene is TRBJ2-3, the V gene TRBV29-1; 8 bases match TRBD2. This CDR3 contains 16 residues. The germline V gene encodes CDR1 SQVTM and CDR2 ANQGSEA. The V segment lost 3 bases and the J segment 5 bases; nucleotides outside the gene matches: 13. The CDR3: CSVDLPGVGGVDTQYF. The CDR3 DNA sequence: TGCAGCGTTGACCTCCCGGGGGTCGGGGGGGTAGATACGCAGTATTTT.

The CDR3 region has the DNA TGTGCCAGCAGACAGGACAGCAATCAGCCCCAGCATTTT. It is translated as CASRQDSNQPQHF. The chain employs TRBV2 and TRBJ1-5; a possible D gene is TRBD1 (5 bases). V was shortened by 6 bases and J by 1 base, with 7 bases between the two germline ends. In germline, CDR1 is SNHLY, CDR2 FYNNEI. The CDR3 runs to 13 residues. Looking up the rest from reference TRBV2 and TRBJ1-5 gives the full variable domain: EPEVTQTPSHQVTQMGQEVILRCVPISNHLYFYWYRQILGQKVEFLVSFYNNEISEKSEIFDDQFSVERPDGSNFTLKIRSTKLEDSAMYFCASRQDSNQPQHFGDGTRLSIL.

V usage is TRBV4-1 and J usage is TRBJ2-5; 7 bases fit TRBD2. Germline lookup yields CDR1 MGHRA and CDR2 YSYEKL. The J segment lost 5 bases and the V segment lost 0 bases, leaving 6 bases of the junction unmatched. The CDR3 spans 15 residues. The CDR3 protein is CASSQEGGLGETQYF. The CDR3 DNA is TGCGCCAGCAGCCAAGAGGGAGGGCTGGGGGAGACCCAGTACTTC.

This clone was counted a few times. CDR3 protein: CASSFGGGTRTDTQYF. CDR3 coding DNA: TGTGCCAGCAGTTTTGGGGGGGGCACCCGCACAGATACGCAGTATTTT. The chain carries TRBV14 and TRBJ2-3; TRBD2 is a possible D gene (7 bases). This CDR3 has 16 amino acids. The germline gives CDR1 SGHDN, CDR2 FVKESK. Trimming took off 6 bases at V and 1 base at J, with 17 bases between the two ends.

The chain recombines TRBV7-9 with TRBJ1-3, with TRBD1 as a possible D gene (5 bases). Germline loops: CDR1 SEHNR, CDR2 FQNEAQ (reference sequence). This CDR3 region has 13 residues. The V end was cut by 5 bases, the J end by 4 bases, with 9 bases between. The DNA of the CDR3 is TGTGCCAGCAGCCCGCCAGGGGGAAACACCATATATTTT. It specifies CASSPPGGNTIYF.

V gene TRBV4-2 combines with J gene TRBJ2-5, with D maybe TRBD2 (6 bases). Trimming took 4 bases from V and 5 from J, leaving 17 bases between them. This CDR3 has 15 residues. Germline CDR1 reads LGHNA; CDR2 reads YNFKEQ. The CDR3 nucleotides are TGTGCCAGCAGCCCCAAATCCGCGGGGTGGGAGACCCAGTACTTC. This translates into CASSPKSAGWETQYF.

The chain employs TRBV9 and TRBJ1-1; D perhaps matches TRBD1 (5 bases). The ends were cut back, 0 bases at V and 6 bases at J, with 15 bases in the middle. CDR1 and CDR2 (germline): SGDLS, YYNGEE. This CDR3 is 15 amino acids long. The DNA of the CDR3 is TGTGCCAGCAGCGTAGGTCCAGGGATAACCTCTGAAGCTTTCTTT. Amino acids: CASSVGPGITSEAFF.

This clone was observed a few times. The chain joins TRBV4-3 to TRBJ2-2, with TRBD2 matching over 13 bases. This CDR3 has 19 amino acids. With V trimmed by 2 bases and J by 2 bases, 8 bases remained unmatched. Per germline, CDR1 LGHNA and CDR2 YSLEER. CDR3 bases: TGCGCCAGCAGCCAAAAAGTTACTAGCGGGGGGGCTAACACCGGGGAGCTGTTTTTT. Protein sequence: CASSQKVTSGGANTGELFF.

V gene TRBV16 combines with J gene TRBJ1-1, with D possibly being TRBD1 (5 bases). This CDR3 is 16 amino acids long. Germline V gene sequence: CDR1 KGHSY, CDR2 FQNENV. Trimming shortened V by 3 bases and J by 4 bases, and 18 bases separated the two germline ends. CDR3 nucleotides: TGTGCCAGCAGCCATCCGGGGGGGGGAGGCGGCACTGAAGCTTTCTTT. Translated, it gives CASSHPGGGGGTEAFF.

The rearrangement links TRBV10-3 to TRBJ1-1; D might be TRBD1 (6 bases). Germline V lookup: CDR1 ENHRY, CDR2 SYGVKD. V dropped 8 bases and J dropped 6 bases, with 16 bases sitting between them. The CDR3 contains 13 residues. The CDR3 DNA follows: TGTGCCATCTCGTCCAGGGGAGAGGCTGAAGCTTTCTTT. Protein: CAISSRGEAEAFF.